This T cell receptor beta chain is from a study of blood T cell repertoires in COVID-19. The overall study: Acute and convalescent COVID-19 specimens originated in the United States, Italy and Spain.

This CDR3 has 14 residues. With V trimmed by 3 bases and J by 2 bases, 5 bases remained unmatched. The germline V gene encodes CDR1 SGHNT and CDR2 YYREEE (reference sequence). Only in-frame clones appear in the TCRdb table, and some are missing; sequencing was by immunoSEQ multiplex PCR. Here the sample spans approximately 99,000 clones, about three quarters being singletons. The sample taken for sequencing was peripheral blood. The sequence was collected from a woman aged 40-49 years with acute or convalescent COVID-19. The rearrangement joins TRBV5-4 to TRBJ2-7, with TRBD2 matching over 7 bases. For the CDR3, the DNA is TGTGCCAGCAGCTGGACTAGTAAGGCCTACGAGCAGTACTTC. This codes for CASSWTSKAYEQYF.